The TCR beta chain under discussion was sequenced for a study of blood T cell repertoires in COVID-19. Study details: Samples came from the United States, Italy and Spain, spanning acute and convalescent COVID-19. PBMCs, B-cell-depleted T cells, or T cells provided the cDNA or gDNA that made up the material.

Original analysis: Researchers report that nucleated cell counts were estimated from reference gene primer amplification. This table comes from immunoSEQ multiplex PCR, and its TCRdb copy is limited to in-frame clones, with some not included. That table gives V, J and clone size, and the DNA gave D and trimming. The sample lists around 200,000 clones, about 85% occurring once. The CDR3 has 15 amino acids. Between the trimmed V and J ends, which lost 0 bases and 7 bases, there was a span of 15 bases. The germline CDR1 and CDR2 sequences are LNHNV and YYDKDF (reference sequence). The TCR originated in a woman aged 18-35 years who had recovered from COVID-19. The specimen was peripheral blood. This sequence joins TRBV15 and TRBJ1-2; D uncertain. CDR3 residues: CATSRDLNTISGYTF. For the CDR3, the DNA is TGTGCCACCAGCAGAGATTTGAACACCATATCTGGCTACACCTTC.